Below are 17 T cell receptor beta chains sequenced from a single sample in a study of blood T cell repertoires in COVID-19. The table came from immunoSEQ multiplex PCR; TCRdb's copy has only in-frame clones and leaves some out. The data hold around 250,000 clones, with roughly 80% observed a single time. Sequencing used peripheral blood. The receptors originated from a woman between 18 and 29 years old with acute or convalescent COVID-19.

This clone was found a few times. One junction end does not reproduce the germline sequence, and a read error may be involved. The chain carries TRBV5-1 and TRBJ2-3, with 10 nucleotides matching TRBD2. The CDR3 totals 15 residues. CDR1 and CDR2 (germline): SGHRS, YFSETQ. The DNA for the CDR3 is TGCGCCAGCAGCTTTACTAGCGGGGTTCACAGATACGCAGTATTT. Residues: CASSFTSGVHRYAVF.

This clone has just a few counts. The chain recombines TRBV7-9 with TRBJ2-7; 16 bases line up with TRBD2. This CDR3 is 17 amino acids long. J gave up 3 bases and V 0 bases, and 2 bases lay outside the gene matches. CDR1 and CDR2 from the germline V gene are SEHNR and FQNEAQ (reference sequence). The CDR3 sequence is CASSLAGTSGRGYEQYF. For the CDR3, the DNA is TGTGCCAGCAGCTTAGCGGGGACTAGCGGGAGGGGCTACGAGCAGTACTTC.

The chain employs TRBV27 and TRBJ1-3; a possible D gene is TRBD1 (5 bases). The germline CDR1 and CDR2 sequences are MNHEY and SMNVEV (reference sequence). Between the trimmed V and J ends, which lost 6 bases and 2 bases, there was a span of 11 bases. CDR3 length: 14 amino acids. The DNA of the CDR3 is TGTGCCAGCAGCATAGGGGTCGCTGGAAACACCATATATTTT. Translated: CASSIGVAGNTIYF.

This rearrangement joins TRBV5-8 to TRBJ2-1; 7 bases are shared with TRBD1. This CDR3 spans 15 amino acids. The trim removed 3 bases at V and 6 bases at J, leaving 9 bases unmatched. Germline-derived CDR1 and CDR2 are SGHTS and YDEGEE. CDR3 sequence (DNA): TGTGCCAGCAGCTCCGGGACAGCGGCCTCCAATGAGCAGTTCTTC. Encoded protein: CASSSGTAASNEQFF.

The rearrangement joins TRBV30 to TRBJ2-4, with TRBD2 as a possible D gene (5 bases). V dropped 2 bases and J dropped 1 base, with 12 bases sitting between them. Germline CDR1 and CDR2: GTSNPN and SVGIG (reference sequence). The CDR3 consists of 15 residues. CDR3: CAWSSGGFAKNIQYF. For the CDR3, the DNA is TGTGCCTGGAGTTCTGGAGGCTTCGCCAAAAACATTCAGTACTTC.

The rearrangement links TRBV27 to TRBJ2-5; D may be TRBD2 (6 bases). The length of the CDR3 is 11 residues. V was shortened by 3 bases and J by 7 bases, with 6 bases between the two germline ends. Germline V gives CDR1 MNHEY, CDR2 SMNVEV (reference sequence). This CDR3 is CASSLGGTQYF. Written as DNA, the CDR3 is TGTGCCAGCAGTTTGGGGGGGACCCAGTACTTC.

This chain joins TRBV19 and TRBJ1-2, with D maybe TRBD1 (5 bases). The germline V gene encodes CDR1 LNHDA and CDR2 SQIVND (reference sequence). This CDR3 region has 13 residues. V was shortened by 9 bases and J by 8 bases, with 19 bases between the two germline ends. In DNA, the CDR3 is TGTGCCAGCCGAAACGCAGGGTCGGAAGGCTACACCTTC. Protein: CASRNAGSEGYTF.

The chain recombines TRBV4-3 with TRBJ2-3; the D gene is possibly TRBD2 (7 bases). The germline V gene has CDR1 LGHNA and CDR2 YSLEER. CDR3 length: 16 amino acids. V lost 2 bases, J lost 4 bases, and 16 bases lay in between. The CDR3 nucleotides read TGCGCCAGCAGCCAAAGGGGGGGTCTAGCGGCAGATACGCAGTATTTT. Amino acids: CASSQRGGLAADTQYF.

The rearrangement uses TRBV28 and TRBJ2-7; D is uncertain. Trimming shortened V by 3 bases and J by 4 bases, and 7 bases separated the two germline ends. The germline V gene has CDR1 MDHEN and CDR2 SYDVKM. CDR3 size: 12 residues. CDR3 sequence reads: CASSFFLYEQYF. CDR3 sequence (DNA): TGTGCCAGCAGTTTTTTTTTATACGAGCAGTACTTC. The whole variable domain, remainder taken from reference TRBV28 and TRBJ2-7, is DVKVTQSSRYLVKRTGEKVFLECVQDMDHENMFWYRQDPGLGLRLIYFSYDVKMKEKGDIPEGYSVSREKKERFSLILESASTNQTSMYLCASSFFLYEQYFGPGTRLTVT.

V usage is TRBV5-8 and J usage is TRBJ2-3; TRBD2 matches at 10 bases. The CDR3 has 17 residues. V was clipped by 0 bases and J by 13 bases; unmatched bases: 17. Germline loops: CDR1 SGHTS, CDR2 YDEGEE. The CDR3 reads CASSLAGLAGGPFPEYF. CDR3 coding DNA: TGTGCCAGCAGCTTGGCCGGGTTAGCGGGAGGCCCCTTCCCTGAGTATTTT.

This sequence joins TRBV2 and TRBJ1-3; tentatively, D is TRBD1 (6 bases). The V gene's germline CDR1 is SNHLY and CDR2 FYNNEI. With 10 bases removed from V and 0 bases from J, the gap between germline ends came to 19 bases. The CDR3 covers 16 residues. The CDR3 spells CATLGHLDPSGNTIYF. CDR3 sequence (DNA): TGTGCCACTTTGGGACACCTGGATCCCTCTGGAAACACCATATATTTT. Full variable domain (rest looked up from reference TRBV2 and TRBJ1-3): EPEVTQTPSHQVTQMGQEVILRCVPISNHLYFYWYRQILGQKVEFLVSFYNNEISEKSEIFDDQFSVERPDGSNFTLKIRSTKLEDSAMYFCATLGHLDPSGNTIYFGEGSWLTVV.

The chain employs TRBV5-1 and TRBJ2-3; 7 bases line up with TRBD1. The CDR3 spans 14 residues. From germline, CDR1 is SGHRS and CDR2 YFSETQ. The V and J ends lost 2 bases and 4 bases, in that order; junction bases with no gene match: 4. CDR3 protein: CASSFRQGPDTQYF. In DNA form, the CDR3 reads TGCGCCAGCAGCTTCCGACAGGGTCCAGATACGCAGTATTTT.

This clone came up once. The genes are TRBV6-5 and TRBJ2-1; TRBD1 is a possible D gene (5 bases). CDR1 and CDR2 from the germline V gene are MNHEY and SVGAGI. V dropped 6 bases and J dropped 9 bases, with 15 bases sitting between them. The CDR3 has 13 amino acids. The CDR3 nucleotides read TGTGCCAGCAGCGTCGAAGGGGTGGCTGAGCAGTTCTTC. Its protein product is CASSVEGVAEQFF.

This clone was counted between two and nine times. The rearrangement joins TRBV30 to TRBJ1-2; TRBD1 matches 11 bases. After removal of 1 base from V and 4 bases from J, the junction contained 2 bases not matched to a gene. The CDR3 covers 14 residues. CDR1 and CDR2 (germline): GTSNPN, SVGIG (reference sequence). Here the CDR3 DNA reads TGTGCCTGGAGTGGGACAGGGGGCGGCTATGGCTACACCTTC. This codes for CAWSGTGGGYGYTF. Together with reference TRBV30 and TRBJ1-2, the CDR3 gives the full variable domain: SQTIHQWPATLVQPVGSPLSLECTVEGTSNPNLYWYRQAAGRGLQLLFYSVGIGQISSEVPQNLSASRPQDRQFILSSKKLLLSDSGFYLCAWSGTGGGYGYTFGSGTRLTVV.

This clone turned up a few times. The chain couples TRBV30 to TRBJ2-1; possible D gene TRBD2, 6 bases. V dropped 7 bases and J dropped 8 bases, with 21 bases sitting between them. Germline CDR1 GTSNPN, CDR2 SVGIG (reference sequence). This CDR3 is built from 14 residues. The CDR3 bases are TGTGCCTTGATGGGAAACTTCGGCGGGGATGAGCAGTTCTTC. It translates to CALMGNFGGDEQFF.

Concerning this clone: This could be a read error, since a much larger clone is one nucleotide away. V gene TRBV5-8 combines with J gene TRBJ2-1; D is ambiguous. V was clipped by 4 bases and J by 4 bases, with 3 bases between them. CDR1 is SGHTS and CDR2 is YDEGEE in the germline V gene. The CDR3 contains 11 residues. The CDR3 loop reads CASSHYNEQFF. The CDR3 DNA reads as TGTGCCAGCAGCCATTACAATGAGCAGTTCTTC.

In DNA form, the CDR3 reads TGCGCCAGCAGCCAAAACACTAAAGAGACCCAGTACTTC. Its translation is CASSQNTKETQYF. The chain has TRBV4-3 and TRBJ2-5; D unresolved. In germline, CDR1 is LGHNA, CDR2 YSLEER. The V and J ends lost 2 bases and 3 bases respectively, with 7 bases between them. This CDR3 has 13 residues.